This T cell receptor beta chain comes out of a study of blood T cell repertoires in COVID-19. Study in general: Samples representing acute and convalescent COVID-19 were sourced from the United States, Italy and Spain. PBMCs, B-cell-depleted T cells, or T cells were the source of the cDNA or gDNA that made up the material.

This CDR3 region has 16 residues. Trimming left V 4 bases short and J 2 bases short, with 16 bases between. The germline V gene encodes CDR1 LNHDA and CDR2 SQIVND (reference sequence). Donors were grouped by their self-reported clinical history. Two negative PCRs, clearance, or symptom resolution characterized the recovered Cohort 3 donors. Measured with immunoSEQ multiplex PCR; TCRdb has only the in-frame clones, and not every one. Among over 200,000 clones listed, about 85% were seen once. Sequencing was carried out using PBMCs or T cells enriched from blood (not recorded which). This clonotype originated in a man aged 35-49 years who had recovered from COVID-19. The chain uses TRBV19 and TRBJ2-3; the D gene is possibly TRBD1 (6 bases). CDR3 loop: CASSNGQNLITDTQYF. CDR3 DNA: TGTGCCAGTAGTAACGGACAGAATTTAATCACAGATACGCAGTATTTT.